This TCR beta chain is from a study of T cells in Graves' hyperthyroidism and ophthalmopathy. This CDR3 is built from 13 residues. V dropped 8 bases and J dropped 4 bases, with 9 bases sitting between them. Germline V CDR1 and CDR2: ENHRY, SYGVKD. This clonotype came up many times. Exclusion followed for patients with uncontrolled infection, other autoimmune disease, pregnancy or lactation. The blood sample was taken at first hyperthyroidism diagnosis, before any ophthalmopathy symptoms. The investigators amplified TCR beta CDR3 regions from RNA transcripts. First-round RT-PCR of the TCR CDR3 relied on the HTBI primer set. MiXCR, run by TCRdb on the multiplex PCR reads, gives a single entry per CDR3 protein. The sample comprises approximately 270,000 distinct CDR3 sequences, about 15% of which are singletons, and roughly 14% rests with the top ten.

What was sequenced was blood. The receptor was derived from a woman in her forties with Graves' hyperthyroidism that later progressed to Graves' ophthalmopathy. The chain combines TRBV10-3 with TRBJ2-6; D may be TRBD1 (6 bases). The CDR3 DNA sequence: TGTGCCATCTACGGACAGGGGGCCAACGTCCTGACTTTC. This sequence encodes CAIYGQGANVLTF.